The sequence of this T cell receptor (beta chain) was determined in a study of beta chain features in type 1 diabetes. Study-wide results and caveats: Whether TCRB rearrangement is influenced by HLA type went unresolved here.

The ends were cut back, 3 bases at V and 4 bases at J, with 6 bases in the middle. In germline, CDR1 is MGHDK, CDR2 SYGVNS. The CDR3 sequence is 12 residues long. Based on CD45RO/CCR7/CD25/CD127/CD95/CD27, CD4+ regulatory, stem cell-like memory, naive and central memory cells were sorted. Isolated RNA was reverse transcribed in full, so expressed TCRB transcripts were sequenced. Sequencing was performed with immunoSEQ multiplex PCR; in TCRdb, only in-frame clones are kept and a portion is missing. The sample has hundreds of thousands of clones, roughly 31% seen once; the top ten hold around 0.065%. Details on this clone: Antigen specificity is unknown.

The sequence was collected from a man aged 18-30 years in good health. J is TRBJ2-5 and V is TRBV25-1; D remains ambiguous. The sample consisted of naive CD4+ T cells from blood. The CDR3 DNA follows: TGTGCCAGCAGTGATCCGGGAGAGACCCAGTACTTC. It codes for CASSDPGETQYF.